This T cell receptor beta chain stems from a study of response to subunit inactivated influenza vaccine. As to this clonotype: Its antigen is unknown.

MiXCR, applied by TCRdb to the RT-PCR reads, yields one record per CDR3 protein. The sample has 600,000 to 850,000 distinct CDR3 sequences, 14% seen once. Study outcomes and limitations: A suggestion made by the authors is that each seasonal influenza vaccination recruits few new T cells.

The sequence was collected from a man aged 45-65 years who received an inactivated influenza vaccine. Source: PBMCs from blood, taken 14 days before vaccination.

CDR3 DNA sequence: TGTGCCAGCAGAAAAACTAGCGGGAGGGCCACAGATACGCAGTATTTT. Protein: CASRKTSGRATDTQYF. The chain couples TRBV7-2 to TRBJ2-3, with 13 bases that match TRBD2. CDR1 SGHTA and CDR2 FQGNSA come from the germline V gene. Germline trimming cut 6 bases from V and 2 bases from J; bases unmatched to any gene: 5. The CDR3 runs to 16 residues.